The rows below give T cell receptor beta chains drawn from one sample of a study of cytomegalovirus exposure and HLA in healthy donors. Using immunoSEQ multiplex PCR, the repertoire was profiled, and TCRdb retains in-frame clones only, with some absent. The data hold approximately 150,000 clones, with approximately 90% observed a single time. Specimen: PBMCs. The origin of the receptors is a man between 18 and 35 years old in good health and CMV-seronegative. The CDR3 runs from the conserved cysteine through the conserved F or W. The D gene is left open where the match is weak. Clone sizes are given selectively: once, few, many, or a class where the clone is expanded.

v_gene	d_gene	j_gene	abundance	CDR3aa	CDR3nt
TRBV19	TRBD2	TRBJ2-1	-	CASSIISGKVDEQFF	TGTGCCAGTAGTATTATCAGCGGGAAGGTTGATGAGCAGTTCTTC
TRBV14	TRBD2	TRBJ2-1	-	CASRAQRGGASGTHEQFF	TGTGCCAGCAGGGCTCAACGCGGCGGGGCTAGCGGGACCCATGAGCAGTTCTTC
TRBV11-2	TRBD1	TRBJ2-7	once	CASSTDRGAYEQYF	TGTGCCAGCAGCACAGACAGGGGCGCCTACGAGCAGTACTTC
TRBV5-1	TRBD1	TRBJ1-6	-	CASSGQGENSPLHF	TGCGCCAGCAGCGGACAGGGAGAAAATTCACCCCTCCACTTT
TRBV5-6	TRBD1	TRBJ1-6	-	CASSQRTGGNSPLHF	TGTGCCAGCAGCCAACGGACAGGGGGTAATTCACCCCTCCACTTT
TRBV5-8	-	TRBJ2-7	-	CASSPGLRYEQYF	TGTGCCAGCAGCCCCGGTTTACGATACGAGCAGTACTTC
TRBV5-1	TRBD1	TRBJ1-2	once	CASSLEQGANYGYTF	TGCGCCAGCAGCTTGGAACAGGGGGCTAACTATGGCTACACCTTC
TRBV5-5	TRBD2	TRBJ2-2	-	CASSRSLAGNLASTGELFF	TGTGCCAGCAGCCGATCGCTAGCGGGAAACTTAGCGAGCACCGGGGAGCTGTTTTTT
TRBV10-2	TRBD1	TRBJ1-2	-	CASRETGGGYGYTF	TGCGCCAGCAGGGAGACAGGGGGGGGCTATGGCTACACCTTC
TRBV5-7	-	TRBJ2-1	-	CASSFRGVVPWNEQFF	TGTGCCAGCAGCTTTCGGGGTGTGGTGCCTTGGAATGAGCAGTTCTTC
TRBV30	-	TRBJ2-3	-	CAWSPTTGNTQYF	TGTGCCTGGAGCCCCACAACGGGGAATACGCAGTATTTT
TRBV19	-	TRBJ2-3	-	CASSIEPQFDTQYF	TGTGCCAGTAGTATAGAACCGCAGTTCGATACGCAGTATTTT
TRBV9	-	TRBJ1-5	-	CASSPRGEVSNQPQHF	TGTGCCAGCAGCCCAAGGGGTGAGGTTAGCAATCAGCCCCAGCATTTT
TRBV5-1	-	TRBJ1-2	-	CASSLYGGAEGYTF	TGCGCCAGCAGCTTGTATGGAGGGGCGGAGGGCTACACCTTC
TRBV27	-	TRBJ1-4	-	CASSWSVATNEKLFF	TGTGCCAGCAGTTGGTCAGTCGCAACTAATGAAAAACTGTTTTTT
TRBV19	TRBD1	TRBJ1-6	-	CASGTGNSPLHF	TGTGCCAGTGGGACAGGGAATTCACCCCTCCACTTT
TRBV11-2	-	TRBJ2-1	-	CASSLEGARGNEQFF	TGTGCCAGCAGCTTAGAGGGCGCTCGGGGCAATGAGCAGTTCTTC
TRBV4-1	-	TRBJ1-1	-	CASSQGPGLTNTEAFF	TGCGCCAGCAGCCAAGGTCCAGGGTTGACGAACACTGAAGCTTTCTTT
TRBV6-1	TRBD1	TRBJ1-1	once	CASTIDRGTEAFF	TGTGCCAGCACCATAGACAGGGGCACTGAAGCTTTCTTT
TRBV10-1	TRBD1	TRBJ2-2	-	CASSTHPGQSGELFF	TGCGCCAGCAGCACTCATCCGGGACAGTCCGGGGAGCTGTTTTTT
TRBV7-8	TRBD1	TRBJ1-1	-	CASSLDQGAGLAFF	TGTGCCAGCAGCTTAGATCAGGGGGCGGGACTCGCTTTCTTT
TRBV29-1	TRBD1	TRBJ2-5	-	CSVTPGTGDQETQYF	TGCAGCGTAACCCCCGGGACAGGGGACCAAGAGACCCAGTACTTC
TRBV7-2	TRBD1	TRBJ1-2	-	CASGNQGGDYGYTF	TGTGCCAGCGGAAACCAAGGGGGCGACTATGGCTACACCTTC
TRBV19	TRBD1	TRBJ1-5	-	CASSMRVEGQVTVGDQPQHF	TGTGCCAGTAGTATGAGGGTGGAGGGACAGGTAACCGTGGGGGATCAGCCCCAGCATTTT
TRBV18	-	TRBJ2-3	-	CASSPMGADTQYF	TGTGCCAGCTCACCAATGGGAGCAGATACGCAGTATTTT
TRBV29-1	TRBD1	TRBJ2-1	-	CSVKPGQNHNEQFF	TGCAGCGTTAAACCGGGACAGAACCACAATGAGCAGTTCTTC
TRBV4-3	TRBD2	TRBJ2-2	-	CASSLLAENTGELFF	TGCGCCAGCAGCCTACTAGCGGAGAACACCGGGGAGCTGTTTTTT
TRBV29-1	-	TRBJ2-3	few	CSVERGETSTDTQYF	TGCAGCGTTGAGCGCGGGGAAACTAGCACAGATACGCAGTATTTT
TRBV7-9	-	TRBJ2-1	once	CASSLPGAAEQFF	TGTGCCAGCAGCTTACCTGGGGCCGCTGAGCAGTTCTTC
TRBV9	-	TRBJ2-3	-	CASSLDTATDTQYF	TGTGCCAGCAGCCTCGACACGGCCACAGATACGCAGTATTTT
TRBV5-1	-	TRBJ2-5	once	CASSHDRPQETQYF	TGCGCCAGCAGCCACGACAGGCCCCAAGAGACCCAGTACTTC
TRBV7-9	TRBD1	TRBJ2-1	-	CASSWNRDRRYNEQFF	TGTGCCAGCAGCTGGAACCGGGACAGGCGATACAATGAGCAGTTCTTC
TRBV9	-	TRBJ2-3	-	CASSVGGVTDTQYF	TGTGCCAGCAGCGTGGGGGGAGTCACAGATACGCAGTATTTT
TRBV5-1	-	TRBJ1-6	-	CASSSGTSLGSYNSPLHF	TGCGCCAGCAGCTCCGGGACATCCCTTGGCTCCTATAATTCACCCCTCCACTTT
TRBV9	-	TRBJ2-5	once	CASSVSGEETQYF	TGTGCCAGCAGCGTTTCGGGGGAAGAGACCCAGTACTTC
TRBV10-3	-	TRBJ1-2	once	CAISESWGGAKDGYTF	TGTGCCATCAGTGAGTCGTGGGGGGGCGCGAAAGATGGCTACACCTTC
TRBV9	-	TRBJ2-7	-	CASSVSRGSNEQYF	TGTGCCAGCAGCGTTAGCAGGGGCAGCAACGAGCAGTACTTC
TRBV30	-	TRBJ1-1	-	CAWRPAAPNTEAFF	TGTGCCTGGAGACCGGCGGCACCGAACACTGAAGCTTTCTTT
TRBV9	-	TRBJ2-2	-	CASSVALNTGELFF	TGTGCCAGCAGCGTAGCCTTGAACACCGGGGAGCTGTTTTTT
TRBV7-3	-	TRBJ2-3	-	CASSSQGRDTQYF	TGTGCCAGCAGCTCACAGGGGAGGGATACGCAGTATTTT
TRBV9	-	TRBJ1-2	-	CASSTDGWGVGGYTF	TGTGCCAGCAGCACCGATGGGTGGGGGGTCGGTGGCTACACCTTC
TRBV18	-	TRBJ1-1	few	CASSPIQGSEAFF	TGTGCCAGCTCACCGATCCAGGGGTCTGAAGCTTTCTTT
TRBV9	TRBD1	TRBJ2-7	-	CASSVAGGDRRMDEQYF	TGTGCCAGCAGCGTAGCTGGTGGGGACAGGAGGATGGACGAGCAGTACTTC
TRBV5-6	-	TRBJ2-7	-	CASSSPGGGSSYEQYF	TGTGCCAGCAGCTCGCCGGGGGGCGGGTCCTCCTACGAGCAGTACTTC
TRBV14	-	TRBJ1-2	-	CASSQGQYLGYTF	TGTGCCAGCAGCCAAGGGCAGTACCTCGGCTACACCTTC
TRBV7-9	-	TRBJ1-1	-	CASSLLGDRGEAFF	TGTGCCAGCAGCTTATTGGGTGACCGCGGCGAAGCTTTCTTT
TRBV5-5	-	TRBJ2-2	-	CASSLALLELFF	TGTGCCAGCAGCTTGGCCCTACTGGAGCTGTTTTTT
TRBV29-1	TRBD2	TRBJ2-5	-	CSVDEPREGQETQYF	TGCAGCGTGGACGAACCACGGGAGGGCCAAGAGACCCAGTACTTC
TRBV5-4	-	TRBJ1-6	-	CASSLTGGSRSPLHF	TGTGCCAGCAGCTTGACCGGGGGATCGAGGTCACCCCTCCACTTT
TRBV9	TRBD2	TRBJ2-5	-	CASSVAPLVREGETQYF	TGTGCCAGCAGCGTAGCCCCTTTGGTGCGGGAGGGAGAGACCCAGTACTTC
TRBV5-1	TRBD1	TRBJ1-3	-	CASSLTGATGNTIYF	TGCGCCAGCAGCCTTACAGGGGCGACTGGAAACACCATATATTTT
TRBV5-4	-	TRBJ1-6	few	CASSLEAGINSPLHF	TGTGCCAGCAGCTTGGAAGCAGGGATAAATTCACCCCTCCACTTT
TRBV7-9	TRBD1	TRBJ2-5	-	CASSPEGAQETQYF	TGTGCCAGCAGCCCAGAGGGGGCCCAAGAGACCCAGTACTTC
TRBV6-1	-	TRBJ2-2	-	CASRANRVPGELFF	TGTGCCAGCAGGGCCAACAGGGTTCCCGGGGAGCTGTTTTTT
TRBV9	TRBD1	TRBJ1-1	-	CASSETGGWTEAFF	TGTGCCAGCAGCGAGACAGGGGGCTGGACTGAAGCTTTCTTT